The 5 T cell receptor beta chains presented below share a single source sample, sequenced in a study of technical replicates of blood from a handful of donors (TCRdb year 2017). To prepare the library, the immunoSEQ multiplex PCR assay was applied. In TCRdb, the immuneACCESS table is reduced to in-frame sequences with V and J assigned. These tables do not hold every clone; where another copy was compared, an unresolved V gene accounts for under half, and the others remain unexplained. The sample profile shows roughly 40,000 clones; about 96% of them were found once. The leading ten clones occupy 0.35% to 0.45% of the sample. Sequencing was done on a sample of T cells isolated from PBMCs. The receptor set was obtained from a human donor in good health.

This sequence joins TRBV30 and TRBJ2-3; D unclear. V gave up 4 bases and J gave up 2 bases, with 10 bases separating them. The CDR3 has 13 amino acids. Germline V lookup: CDR1 GTSNPN, CDR2 SVGIG (reference sequence). The CDR3 coding sequence is TGTGCCTGGAAAAAGCTCCTCACAGATACGCAGTATTTT. Protein product: CAWKKLLTDTQYF.

This chain connects TRBV6-6 to TRBJ1-1; TRBD1 agrees at 8 bases. Germline-derived CDR1 and CDR2 are MNHNY and SVGAGI (reference sequence). Germline trimming cut 0 bases from V and 4 bases from J; bases unmatched to any gene: 1. There are 14 residues in the CDR3. The CDR3 DNA is TGTGCCAGCAGTTACTCCAGGGGGCGCACTGAAGCTTTCTTT. Translated, it gives CASSYSRGRTEAFF.

The chain carries TRBV6-5 and TRBJ1-1, with D possibly being TRBD1 (5 bases). Trimming stripped 9 bases from V and 5 bases from J, with 16 bases between. The germline gives CDR1 MNHEY, CDR2 SVGAGI. This CDR3 region has 13 residues. This CDR3 reads CASGSGGGTEAFF. In DNA form, the CDR3 reads TGTGCCAGTGGATCGGGGGGAGGGACTGAAGCTTTCTTT.

The V call is TRBV6-1, the J call TRBJ2-7, with D tentatively TRBD1 (6 bases). CDR3 length: 14 residues. Germline V gene lookup returns CDR1 MNHNS and CDR2 SASEGT. Deletions cut 1 base from V and 3 bases from J, with 10 bases between. The CDR3 DNA reads as TGTGCCAGCAGTGAAGGTCTCAGGGGCTACGAGCAGTACTTC. This sequence encodes CASSEGLRGYEQYF.

This chain joins TRBV5-1 and TRBJ2-5, with 12 bases lining up with TRBD2. CDR3 length: 15 residues. Germline assignment: CDR1 SGHRS and CDR2 YFSETQ. The trim removed 4 bases at V and 0 bases at J, leaving 1 base unmatched. The CDR3 DNA is TGCGCCAGCAGCGGGACTAGCGGGTACCAAGAGACCCAGTACTTC. It yields the protein CASSGTSGYQETQYF.